This TCR beta chain came from a study of blood T cell repertoires in COVID-19. Study overall: The study drew acute and convalescent COVID-19 samples from the United States, Italy and Spain.

The repertoire was sequenced with immunoSEQ multiplex PCR; TCRdb's copy has only in-frame clones and lacks some. The table includes more than 200,000 clones, about nine tenths detected once. V lost 4 bases and J lost 4; bases outside the gene matches: 4. The V gene's germline CDR1 is SGHTS and CDR2 YDEGEE. This CDR3 region has 14 residues. The age range of participants was about 18 to 100 years, with residence in about two dozen US areas. The clonotype comes from a man aged 40-49 years who had recovered from COVID-19. The rearrangement links TRBV5-8 to TRBJ1-2, with 10 bases that match TRBD1. The sample was PBMCs or T cells enriched from blood (not recorded which). For the CDR3, the DNA is TGTGCCAGCAGCCCCGGGACAGGGGTCTATGGCTACACCTTC. Translating gives CASSPGTGVYGYTF.